The sequence of this TCR beta chain was determined in a study of shared clonotypes between healthy human individuals. Notes on the study in general: It was observed that 4% to 6% of naive CD4 clonotypes were shared across a few donors.

The naive CD8 subset, CD45RO-negative cells positively selected for CCR7, excluded terminally differentiated effector memory CD45RA+ cells. Donors were healthy HIV-negative adults without recently reported acute infections or vaccinations. Every immunoSEQ plate was one replicate of a subset's evenly spread DNA. Original handling: Filtering differed since immunoSEQ provided only junctions, with no quality scores. Clones were read by immunoSEQ multiplex PCR, and TCRdb kept only the in-frame ones, dropping some. That table is the source of V, J and clone size, and D and trimming were worked out from the DNA. This sample has about 2,200,000 clones, with approximately 94% found just once. Points on this clone: Antigen unknown.

The receptor comes from a man aged 18-30 years in good health. Some clones in this sample may be carry-over from other donors' samples. Sample: naive CD8+ T cells from PBMCs.

This chain's CDR3 is CASWSSPAGELFF. The CDR3 DNA is TGTGCCAGCTGGAGCAGTCCTGCGGGGGAGCTGTTTTTT. The genes are TRBV6-1 and TRBJ2-2; D remains ambiguous. Trimming took off 8 bases at V and 8 bases at J, with 15 bases between the two ends. This CDR3 contains 13 residues. Germline CDR1 and CDR2: MNHNS and SASEGT.